This entry concerns a single T cell receptor beta chain. The repertoire was sequenced with immunoSEQ multiplex PCR; TCRdb's copy has only in-frame clones and lacks some. The sample consists of under 150,000 clones, 92% of them appearing once. The length of the CDR3 is 14 residues. CDR1 is MNHEY and CDR2 is SVGAGI in the germline V gene. V gave up 11 bases and J gave up 0 bases, with 13 bases separating them. This sample is part of a study of control samples from healthy donors and cancer patients. This receptor was taken from a man aged 30 to 45 in good health. The chain joins TRBV6-5 to TRBJ1-4; D unresolved. Sequenced sample: blood. This CDR3 reads CAVSPIATNEKLFF. The CDR3, as DNA: TGTGCCGTATCTCCGATTGCAACTAATGAAAAACTGTTTTTT.